This TCR beta chain was sequenced in a study of CD8+CD57+ T cells in acquired aplastic anemia. Overall study context: The mean DNA yield obtained from sorted CD4+ and CD8+ cells came to around 3 ug.

As concerns this clonotype: The antigen is not known.

For sequencing, patients were chosen who had shown expansion of CD8+CD57+ cells by flow cytometry. The diagnosis in all patients was severe acquired aplastic anemia. At blood sampling, none of the patients had yet received therapy. Genomic DNA served as template for TCR beta VDJ and CDR3 profiling. TCRdb re-analysed the reads in MiXCR, keeping a single row per CDR3 protein. There are around 200,000 distinct CDR3 sequences in the sample; 45% to 60% occur only once, and 10% to 15% lies in the top ten. Study findings and constraints: Patients and controls shared about 30 CD8+ CDR3 sequences, which appeared highly expressed in patients and within their immunodominant clones.

Germline trimming cut 3 bases from V and 9 bases from J; bases unmatched to any gene: 4. This CDR3 has 14 residues. The germline V gene has CDR1 WSHSY and CDR2 SAAADI. Sequencing was performed on sorted CD4+, CD8+, or CD8+CD57+ T cells (not recorded which) from PBMCs. This chain joins TRBV10-2 and TRBJ1-6; 8 bases fit TRBD1. The clonotype originates from a human donor with aplastic anemia. CDR3 DNA: TGCGCCAGCAGTGACCAGGGGGCGGCTTCACCCCTCCACTTT. Its protein product is CASSDQGAASPLHF.